The present entry profiles one T cell receptor (beta chain) with its context. The antigen is not known. Specified time point: neoterminal ileum biopsy at postoperative endoscopy, about 6 months after surgery. Sequencing used immunoSEQ multiplex PCR; TCRdb keeps in-frame clones, though not all of them. The data show approximately 10,000 clones, around 79% seen once. Trimming cost V 4 bases and J 5 bases, with 19 bases left between them. Germline CDR1 is SGHRS and CDR2 is YFSETQ. CDR3 size: 15 residues. This sample is part of a study of T cell repertoires in ileal Crohn's disease. Study at large: Patients had a median roughly 8-year disease duration, and about 36% were active smokers. About half received postoperative treatment, around 10 with thiopurines and around 20 anti-TNF. Study-wide results and caveats: The median delay to postoperative endoscopy was less than eight months.

This sequence was found in an adult with Crohn's disease. The chain carries TRBV5-1 and TRBJ2-7; maybe TRBD1 (6 bases). Input material: ileal tissue. The CDR3 nucleotides read TGCGCCAGCAGCCCCGAACCAAACAGGGTAGACGAGCAGTACTTC. Amino acids: CASSPEPNRVDEQYF.